Here is one TCR beta chain with its context. What it binds is unknown. Patients had HPV-negative, locally advanced oral cavity squamous cell carcinoma. Six replicates per PBMC sample, mostly from around 500 ng of genomic DNA. The method was immunoSEQ multiplex PCR; TCRdb's version includes in-frame clones alone and lacks a portion of them. There are tens of thousands of clones in the sample; 70% to 85% occur only once, and around 2.6% lies in the top ten. Germline V gene lookup returns CDR1 MDHEN and CDR2 SYDVKM. With 11 bases removed from V and 8 bases from J, the gap between germline ends came to 16 bases. The CDR3 extends over 12 amino acids. The data originate from a study of neoadjuvant anti-PD-1 for oral cavity cancer. The wider study: Non-progressing patients received a fourth nivolumab dose near day 43, then surgery on days 50-56. Study conclusions and caveats: Only a few patients per response group were TCR-analyzed; validation needed.

The source of this sequence is a person between 40 and 85 years old with oral cavity squamous cell carcinoma. Here the sequenced sample was PBMCs, taken before nivolumab (anti-PD-1) treatment. This chain joins TRBV28 and TRBJ2-1; D possibly corresponds to TRBD1 (5 bases). CDR3 residues: CALNQGGHEQFF. DNA of the CDR3: TGTGCCTTGAATCAGGGTGGTCATGAGCAGTTCTTC.